This TCR beta chain derives from a study of control samples from healthy donors and cancer patients. The V and J ends lost 7 bases and 1 base respectively, with 19 bases between them. CDR3 length: 17 residues. The germline V gene has CDR1 MNHEY and CDR2 SMNVEV (reference sequence). Produced via immunoSEQ multiplex PCR; TCRdb's table is partial and in-frame only. In the table there are some 120,000 clones, more than 85% of which are singletons. The TCR comes from a man aged 18 to 29 in good health. J is TRBJ2-2 and V is TRBV27, with D perhaps matching TRBD1 (5 bases). The sequenced material came from blood. The CDR3 reads CASNTKRGSENTGELFF. The CDR3 DNA is TGTGCCAGCAACACTAAAAGGGGCAGTGAGAACACCGGGGAGCTGTTTTTT.